This T cell receptor beta chain was profiled in a study of T cell changes during pregnancy in multiple sclerosis (dated by TCRdb to about 2019). Background on the whole study: The study examined how the T cell repertoire changed over the course of pregnancy in women with multiple sclerosis.

Points on this clone: The specificity of this receptor is unknown. No base qualities exist here, and no much larger clone lies one base off it.

For CDR1 and CDR2, the germline V gene lists SQVTM and ANQGSEA. The germline V end is reduced by 7 bases and the J end by 2 bases; junction bases left unmatched: 4. The CDR3 runs 13 amino acids, cysteine and phenylalanine included. The read is trimmed to its CDR3 DNA, 39 bases read in frame from base 1. Library preparation was by the immunoSEQ multiplex PCR assay. TCRdb limited this immuneACCESS table to in-frame rearrangements with V and J called. A share of clones is missing; checked studies link under half to unresolved V genes, and the rest is unexplained. For this sample there are about 93,000 clones; roughly 92% appear just once. Of the sample, just over 2% is held by the ten largest clones.

In this chain, TRBV29-1 is recombined with TRBJ1-4; 7 junctional bases match TRBD1. Sample: peripheral blood, taken after pregnancy. The TCR originated in a female donor with multiple sclerosis, enrolled in a pregnancy study. This receptor has the CDR3 CSANRGTNEKLFF. At the DNA level, the sequence is TGCAGCGCAAACAGGGGTACTAATGAAAAACTGTTTTTT.